The 27 T cell receptor beta chains in this list originate from one sample, sequenced in a study of cytomegalovirus exposure and HLA in healthy donors. Primers included in the PCR were 60 Vbeta and 13 Jbeta primers. Sequencing was performed with immunoSEQ multiplex PCR; in TCRdb, only in-frame clones are kept and a portion is missing. The data contain more than 95,000 clones, roughly 74% of them singletons. Sample: PBMCs. These receptors came from a man aged 35-49 years in good health and CMV-seronegative.

This clone was picked up a small number of times. The V and J genes are TRBV10-3 and TRBJ1-1, with TRBD1 identical over 7 bases. The V gene's germline CDR1 is ENHRY and CDR2 SYGVKD. Trimming removed 4 bases from V and 1 base from J; junction bases left unmatched: 0. The CDR3 loop spans 13 amino acids. CDR3 residues: CAISGTGNTEAFF. CDR3 sequence (DNA): TGTGCCATCAGTGGGACAGGGAACACTGAAGCTTTCTTT.

The V call is TRBV6-4, the J call TRBJ2-7; 8 nucleotides match TRBD2. The V and J ends lost 2 bases and 7 bases, in that order; junction bases with no gene match: 22. Germline CDR1 reads MRHNA; CDR2 reads SNTAGT. The CDR3 has 19 amino acids. As DNA, the CDR3 is TGTGCCAGCAGTGACCCGCTCCGGGAGCGGGGGTCTTTCTACGATGAGCAGTACTTC. Translation: CASSDPLRERGSFYDEQYF.

The chain links TRBV27 to TRBJ2-7; TRBD1 agrees at 10 bases. The CDR3 runs 15 residues. The V segment lost 1 base and the J segment 6 bases; nucleotides outside the gene matches: 6. In germline, CDR1 is MNHEY, CDR2 SMNVEV (reference sequence). The CDR3 region is CASSLLGQGPGEQYF. The CDR3 DNA is TGTGCCAGCAGTTTATTGGGACAGGGGCCGGGCGAGCAGTACTTC.

This chain joins TRBV7-3 and TRBJ2-3; no firm D call. The V gene's germline CDR1 is SGHTA and CDR2 FQGTGA. CDR3 length equals 18 residues. Deletions cut 2 bases from V and 4 bases from J, with 22 bases between. The CDR3 sequence: CASSLGSQVVHGSDTQYF. As DNA, the CDR3 is TGTGCCAGCAGCTTAGGATCCCAGGTCGTTCATGGGTCAGATACGCAGTATTTT.

As for this clone: One junction end disagrees with the germline gene, perhaps due to a read error. J is TRBJ1-6 and V is TRBV18, with 8 bases fitting TRBD1. The CDR3 sequence is 16 residues long. Looked up from germline, CDR1 is KGHSH and CDR2 is LQKENI. DNA of the CDR3: TGTGCCAGCTCAACACCGACAGGGGCCTATAATTCACCCCTCCACTTT. Encoded protein: CASSTPTGAYNSPLHF.

The J gene is TRBJ1-1, the V gene TRBV5-4, with D maybe TRBD1 (6 bases). Trimming removed 7 bases from V and 11 bases from J, with 24 bases in between. This CDR3 region has 14 residues. Germline CDR1 is SGHNT and CDR2 is YYREEE (reference sequence). The DNA of the CDR3 is TGTGCCAGCGCGGCCGCGCCACAGGGTGCGTTGGCTTTCTTT. This sequence encodes CASAAAPQGALAFF. Filled out from reference TRBV5-4 and TRBJ1-1, the complete variable domain reads ETGVTQSPTHLIKTRGQQVTLRCSSQSGHNTVSWYQQALGQGPQFIFQYYREEENGRGNFPPRFSGLQFPNYSSELNVNALELDDSALYLCASAAAPQGALAFFGQGTRLTVV.

This chain connects TRBV5-1 to TRBJ1-2, with 11 bases fitting TRBD1. Looked up from germline, CDR1 is SGHRS and CDR2 is YFSETQ. The CDR3 extends over 14 amino acids. V shed 4 bases and J 5 bases; nucleotides not matched to a gene: 4. CDR3 sequence (DNA): TGCGCCAGCAGCACGGGGACAGGGGGGTATGGCTACACCTTC. Its translation is CASSTGTGGYGYTF.

The chain joins TRBV5-1 to TRBJ2-7, with D possibly matching TRBD1 (6 bases). The V and J ends lost 1 base and 7 bases respectively, with 15 bases between them. Looked up from germline, CDR1 is SGHRS and CDR2 is YFSETQ. This CDR3 spans 14 amino acids. CDR3 bases: TGCGCCAGCAGCTTGCTACAGGGAACGAAGGAGCAGTACTTC. Amino acids: CASSLLQGTKEQYF.

The chain uses TRBV19 and TRBJ2-3, with 10 bases matching TRBD1. Germline V gives CDR1 LNHDA, CDR2 SQIVND (reference sequence). CDR3 size: 17 residues. V shed 1 base and J 6 bases; nucleotides not matched to a gene: 10. CDR3 sequence: CASSIGTGGPNVDTQYF. The CDR3 DNA reads TGTGCCAGTAGTATAGGGACAGGGGGGCCGAATGTGGATACGCAGTATTTT.

This clone appeared a single time. V is TRBV7-6 and J is TRBJ1-4; TRBD1 agrees at 8 bases. V trimming: 2 bases; J trimming: 8 bases; junction bases outside the gene matches: 10. The germline V gene encodes CDR1 SGHVS and CDR2 FNYEAQ. The CDR3 is 16 amino acids. The CDR3 is CASSLPPGQGREKLFF. DNA of the CDR3: TGTGCCAGCAGCTTACCCCCCGGACAGGGAAGGGAAAAACTGTTTTTT. Based on the CDR3 plus reference TRBV7-6 and TRBJ1-4, the full variable domain is GAGVSQSPRYKVTKRGQDVALRCDPISGHVSLYWYRQALGQGPEFLTYFNYEAQQDKSGLPNDRFSAERPEGSISTLTIQRTEQRDSAMYRCASSLPPGQGREKLFFGSGTQLSVL.

The chain recombines TRBV5-1 with TRBJ2-7; TRBD1 matches at 7 bases. CDR3 length: 13 residues. Per germline, CDR1 SGHRS and CDR2 YFSETQ. Trimming at V came to 3 bases and at J to 7 bases, leaving 7 bases not matched to a gene. CDR3 coding DNA: TGCGCCAGCAGCTCGGACAGGTTAGGAGAGCAGTACTTC. This codes for CASSSDRLGEQYF. The variable domain in full, completed from reference TRBV5-1 and TRBJ2-7, reads KAGVTQTPRYLIKTRGQQVTLSCSPISGHRSVSWYQQTPGQGLQFLFEYFSETQRNKGNFPGRFSGRQFSNSRSEMNVSTLELGDSALYLCASSSDRLGEQYFGPGTRLTVT.

The gene calls are TRBV7-8 and TRBJ1-5; D may be TRBD1 (6 bases). Looked up from germline, CDR1 is SGHVS and CDR2 is FQNEAQ. This CDR3 is built from 15 residues. V was clipped by 4 bases and J by 1 base, with 11 bases between them. DNA for the CDR3: TGTGCCAGCAGCTCCCACAGGGCGAGCAATCAGCCCCAGCATTTT. Amino acids: CASSSHRASNQPQHF.

The chain employs TRBV7-2 and TRBJ2-7, with D unresolved. Trimming left V 2 bases short and J 3 bases short, with 8 bases between. CDR1 is SGHTA, CDR2 FQGNSA, per germline. This CDR3 contains 13 residues. The chain's CDR3 is CASSLLSLYEQYF. DNA of the CDR3: TGTGCCAGCAGCTTACTTTCCCTCTACGAGCAGTACTTC.

The chain couples TRBV30 to TRBJ1-6, with 10 bases fitting TRBD1. This CDR3 contains 17 residues. V shed 0 bases and J 8 bases; nucleotides not matched to a gene: 10. Germline CDR1 reads GTSNPN; CDR2 reads SVGIG (reference sequence). The CDR3 DNA sequence: TGTGCCTGGAGTGTACGGAAGACAGGGGGCGCCGATTCACCCCTCCACTTT. This gives the protein CAWSVRKTGGADSPLHF.

This chain connects TRBV4-1 to TRBJ1-2, with D maybe TRBD1 (6 bases). The CDR3 length is 17 residues. The V end lost 0 bases, the J end lost 4 bases, and 18 bases lay between the germline ends. Looked up from germline, CDR1 is MGHRA and CDR2 is YSYEKL. CDR3 sequence reads: CASSQDPDQGRFYGYTF. The CDR3 nucleotides are TGCGCCAGCAGCCAAGATCCGGACCAGGGGCGTTTCTATGGCTACACCTTC.

The V gene is TRBV16, the J gene TRBJ2-5; 13 bases are a match to TRBD2. J lost 6 bases, V lost 2 bases, and 3 bases had no gene match. CDR3 length: 15 amino acids. Germline V gene lookup returns CDR1 KGHSY and CDR2 FQNENV. The CDR3, as DNA: TGTGCCAGCAGCCAAGGACTAGCGGGGGTTAAGACCCAGTACTTC. This sequence encodes CASSQGLAGVKTQYF.

The chain joins TRBV7-8 to TRBJ2-1; D is possibly TRBD2 (6 bases). Per the germline V gene, CDR1 is SGHVS and CDR2 is FQNEAQ. The CDR3 loop spans 15 amino acids. Trimming shortened V by 7 bases and J by 4 bases, and 17 bases separated the two germline ends. CDR3 amino acids: CASTTRGGSYNEQFF. The CDR3 bases are TGTGCCAGCACCACAAGGGGAGGATCATACAATGAGCAGTTCTTC.

The sample holds one count of this clone. DNA for the CDR3: TGTGCCAGCTCACCGGGACAGGGGGAATCGAACTATGGCTACACCTTC. Its translation: CASSPGQGESNYGYTF. The chain employs TRBV18 and TRBJ1-2; 11 bases align to TRBD1. The CDR3 spans 16 residues. Germline V gene data show CDR1 as KGHSH and CDR2 as LQKENI. Germline trimming cut 3 bases from V and 2 bases from J; bases unmatched to any gene: 5.

The chain joins TRBV29-1 to TRBJ2-5; D call uncertain. CDR3 length: 12 residues. V lost 4 bases, J lost 2 bases, and 8 bases lay in between. CDR1 is SQVTM and CDR2 is ANQGSEA in the germline V gene. The CDR3 loop reads CSVVVIQETQYF. The CDR3 coding sequence is TGCAGCGTTGTAGTAATTCAAGAGACCCAGTACTTC.

The chain couples TRBV7-2 to TRBJ1-5, with D possibly being TRBD1 (6 bases). This CDR3 spans 15 amino acids. Trimming shortened V by 1 base and J by 7 bases, and 14 bases separated the two germline ends. Germline V lookup: CDR1 SGHTA, CDR2 FQGNSA. The CDR3 is CASSLGGRGGQPQHF. CDR3 nucleotide sequence: TGTGCCAGCAGCTTAGGGGGCAGGGGAGGGCAGCCCCAGCATTTT.

Notes on this clone: At one end the junction does not follow the germline gene, possibly because of a read error. This sequence joins TRBV7-9 and TRBJ1-1; D call uncertain. Germline CDR1 and CDR2: SEHNR and FQNEAQ (reference sequence). CDR3 size: 11 residues. The CDR3 loop reads CSSSLGPEAFF. CDR3 bases: TGTTCCAGCAGCTTAGGGCCAGAAGCTTTCTTT.

This chain uses TRBV5-1 with TRBJ1-5; 10 nucleotides agree with TRBD1. CDR1 SGHRS and CDR2 YFSETQ come from the germline V gene. Germline trimming cut 4 bases from V and 6 bases from J; bases unmatched to any gene: 7. The CDR3 sequence is 15 residues long. The CDR3 region has the DNA TGCGCCAGCAGCGCAGGGACAGGGGATGGTCAGCCCCAGCATTTT. This gives the protein CASSAGTGDGQPQHF. Full variable domain (remainder filled in from reference TRBV5-1 and TRBJ1-5): KAGVTQTPRYLIKTRGQQVTLSCSPISGHRSVSWYQQTPGQGLQFLFEYFSETQRNKGNFPGRFSGRQFSNSRSEMNVSTLELGDSALYLCASSAGTGDGQPQHFGDGTRLSIL.

The rearrangement joins TRBV15 to TRBJ1-2; D gene unclear. The CDR3 spans 15 residues. Deletions cut 0 bases from V and 0 bases from J, with 8 bases between. Germline V gene lookup returns CDR1 LNHNV and CDR2 YYDKDF (reference sequence). The CDR3 here is CATSRDRSANYGYTF. The CDR3 bases are TGTGCCACCAGCAGAGATCGATCAGCTAACTATGGCTACACCTTC.

The chain recombines TRBV5-4 with TRBJ2-2; 7 bases are a match to TRBD1. Germline values: CDR1 SGHNT, CDR2 YYREEE (reference sequence). J gave up 2 bases and V 4 bases, and 8 bases lay outside the gene matches. The CDR3 consists of 16 residues. The CDR3 region has the DNA TGTGCCAGCAGCCACGCCGGGACAGTAAACACCGGGGAGCTGTTTTTT. Amino acid sequence: CASSHAGTVNTGELFF.

This sequence joins TRBV6-5 and TRBJ1-2; 8 bases are a match to TRBD1. This CDR3 spans 15 amino acids. The V segment lost 2 bases and the J segment 1 base; nucleotides outside the gene matches: 3. Germline values: CDR1 MNHEY, CDR2 SVGAGI. The DNA of the CDR3 is TGTGCCAGCAGTTACGGACAGGGAATTAACTATGGCTACACCTTC. Translating it yields CASSYGQGINYGYTF.

This chain uses TRBV19 with TRBJ1-1; 7 nucleotides line up with TRBD1. This CDR3 has 15 amino acids. The V and J ends lost 2 bases and 3 bases, in that order; junction bases with no gene match: 6. Germline CDR1 is LNHDA and CDR2 is SQIVND (reference sequence). CDR3 residues: CASSIQTGMHTEAFF. As DNA, the CDR3 is TGTGCCAGTAGTATACAGACAGGGATGCACACTGAAGCTTTCTTT.

The chain employs TRBV27 and TRBJ2-7, with 9 bases lining up with TRBD1. Trimming cost V 5 bases and J 6 bases; bases outside gene matches: 8. CDR3 length: 14 residues. CDR1 is MNHEY and CDR2 is SMNVEV in the germline V gene (reference sequence). This CDR3 is CASSPLGQGSEQYF. In DNA, the CDR3 is TGTGCCAGCAGTCCACTCGGACAGGGGAGCGAGCAGTACTTC.